This TCR beta chain was captured by sequencing in a study of identical twins. Trimming pared 0 bases from V and 4 bases from J, leaving 13 bases between. The CDR3 loop spans 16 amino acids. TCRdb re-called the 5' RACE reads with MiXCR, one entry per CDR3 protein. The repertoire consists of about 920,000 distinct CDR3 sequences, with 12% occurring once and the leading ten covering under 2%. This clonotype has at least ten counts. The data also belong to a second study, concerning yellow fever vaccine responses in identical twins. According to that study: It has been reported that, in twins, the vaccine T cell response seemed partly convergent and partly personalized.

Sequencing used PBMCs. The source of this sequence is a woman between 18 and 29 years old in good health. This sequence joins TRBV12-3 or TRBV12-4 and TRBJ2-1; D unresolved. CDR3 sequence (DNA): TGTGCCAGCAGTTTAGCAGTTTCCGGGTCTTACAATGAGCAGTTCTTC. This sequence encodes CASSLAVSGSYNEQFF.